The T cell receptor beta chain under discussion was sequenced for a study of immune evolution from preneoplasia to lung adenocarcinoma. TCRdb keeps only in-frame clones here, not all; method: immunoSEQ multiplex PCR. The table shows about 2,500 clones, with 84% occurring only once. Notes on this clone: Its specificity is not known.

Findings and limits, study-wide: Clonality was highest in normal lung, lower in later-stage lesions apparently.

Macro-dissection enriched premalignant or tumor cells before nucleic acid extraction. The CDR3 loop spans 17 amino acids. The V end was cut by 3 bases, the J end by 0 bases, with 15 bases between. CDR1 is MNHEY and CDR2 is SMNVEV in the germline V gene (reference sequence). This sequence was found in a person between 65 and 79 years old with lung adenocarcinoma. Sequencing input: FFPE atypical adenomatous hyperplasia tissue from the lung. The subset here: atypical adenomatous hyperplasia (AAH), lung preneoplasia. The V call is TRBV27, the J call TRBJ2-1, with no clear D. As DNA, the CDR3 is TGTGCCAGCAGTTTGCCCCCCCGTCACCACTCCTACAATGAGCAGTTCTTC. Residues: CASSLPPRHHSYNEQFF.